This T cell receptor beta chain was identified in a study of regulatory T cells in long-lasting Graves disease. Whole-study results and caveats: Examination was confined to peripheral blood, excluding thyroid tissue.

Points on this clonotype: Its antigen remains unknown. The junction departs from germline at one end; a sequencing error may be responsible.

HTBI primers from iRepertoire and Arm-PCR of CDR3 regions yielded the TCR beta libraries. TCRdb redid the calling of the multiplex PCR reads with MiXCR, one entry per CDR3 protein. The sample shows roughly 450,000 distinct CDR3 sequences, 20% to 25% of them seen only once. Regarding time point: persistent/refractory GD, antithyroid drugs over 5 years with positive TRAb. Scientists built the TCR library using RNA that was extracted from PBMCs. Patients were enrolled at an endocrinology department in Xi'an, China. The CDR3 contains 14 residues. The V gene's germline CDR1 is DFQATT and CDR2 SNEGSKA (reference sequence).

The sample consisted of peripheral blood mononuclear cells (PBMCs), taken when the disease was refractory, from a patient treated with antithyroid drugs. This clonotype originated in a female donor with Graves disease. V is TRBV20-1 and J is TRBJ1-1; 7 bases are a match to TRBD1. For the CDR3, the DNA is TGCGGTGCGATTGAGGGGGCGCGGGACACTGAAGCTTTCTTT. It yields the protein CGAIEGARDTEAFF.